One sample yielded the 14 T cell receptor beta chains listed below, sequenced in a study of neoadjuvant nivolumab and ipilimumab in lung cancer. Here immunoSEQ multiplex PCR was the method, and the copy in TCRdb shows in-frame clones only, minus some. The sample has 7,000 to 8,500 clones, around nine tenths seen once. Source: tumor tissue, taken after neoadjuvant nivolumab, alone or with ipilimumab, at or shortly before surgery. The receptors here all came from an adult with non-small cell lung cancer. Some clones in this sample may be carry-over from other donors' samples.

The chain recombines TRBV2 with TRBJ2-5, with 7 bases that match TRBD1. V trimming: 10 bases; J trimming: 4 bases; junction bases outside the gene matches: 12. This CDR3 is built from 14 residues. Germline values: CDR1 SNHLY, CDR2 FYNNEI. The CDR3, as DNA: TGTGCCACGGATGCACAGGGGCCGGGAGAGACCCAGTACTTC. The encoded protein is CATDAQGPGETQYF.

The chain uses TRBV25-1 and TRBJ2-3; D possibly corresponds to TRBD2 (6 bases). The germline CDR1 and CDR2 sequences are MGHDK and SYGVNS. CDR3 length equals 15 residues. Trimming shortened V by 2 bases and J by 1 base, and 10 bases separated the two germline ends. This chain's CDR3 is CASSEMTGGTDTQYF. The CDR3 DNA sequence: TGTGCCAGCAGTGAAATGACGGGAGGCACAGATACGCAGTATTTT.

This chain uses TRBV11-2 with TRBJ2-5, with 11 bases that match TRBD1. CDR3 length: 18 amino acids. The germline CDR1 and CDR2 sequences are SGHAT and FQNNGV. The ends lost 5 bases at V and 5 bases at J; junction bases unmatched: 16. The CDR3 loop is CASSPDRGRSNYGETQYF. The CDR3 DNA follows: TGTGCCAGCAGCCCGGACAGGGGGCGCTCGAACTACGGGGAGACCCAGTACTTC.

This sequence joins TRBV7-8 and TRBJ2-3; D might be TRBD2 (5 bases). CDR1 and CDR2 (germline): SGHVS, FQNEAQ. This CDR3 has 15 residues. V was trimmed by 1 base and J by 2 bases, leaving 10 bases between them. CDR3 DNA sequence: TGTGCCAGCAGCTTAGAGGGAGCAAACACAGATACGCAGTATTTT. Its protein product is CASSLEGANTDTQYF.

This clone was recorded a few times. For the CDR3, the DNA is TGCGCCAGCAGCCAAGACCCCGGGACGGACTCACAAGAGACCCAGTACTTC. Its protein product is CASSQDPGTDSQETQYF. This rearrangement joins TRBV4-3 to TRBJ2-5, with D perhaps given as TRBD1 or TRBD2 (5 bases each). Germline values: CDR1 LGHNA, CDR2 YSLEER. V was cut by 0 bases and J by 2 bases, with 16 bases left in between. CDR3 length: 17 amino acids.

This chain joins TRBV6-5 and TRBJ2-1; no clear D gene. CDR3 length equals 15 residues. Deletions cut 6 bases from V and 0 bases from J, with 12 bases between. Germline-derived CDR1 and CDR2 are MNHEY and SVGAGI. The CDR3 loop is CASSIGPVSYNEQFF. CDR3 DNA sequence: TGTGCCAGCAGCATAGGCCCTGTCTCCTACAATGAGCAGTTCTTC.

The V call is TRBV6-5, the J call TRBJ2-1, with D tentatively TRBD1 (6 bases). This CDR3 is built from 13 residues. The V gene lost 6 bases and the J gene lost 4 bases, with 10 bases spanning the gap. Germline assignment: CDR1 MNHEY and CDR2 SVGAGI. The CDR3 protein is CASRRTVYNEQFF. CDR3 coding DNA: TGTGCCAGCAGGAGGACAGTTTACAATGAGCAGTTCTTC.

To note about this clone: Compared with germline, one end of the junction differs, possibly owing to a read error. The chain links TRBV2 to TRBJ2-7, with D perhaps given as TRBD1 or TRBD2 (5 bases each). This CDR3 is 14 amino acids long. CDR1 is SNHLY, CDR2 FYNNEI, per germline. Written as DNA, the CDR3 is TGTGCCAGCAGAGCCGGGGCTGAATCCTCCGAGCAGTACTTC. Its translation is CASRAGAESSEQYF.

The J gene is TRBJ2-3, the V gene TRBV11-2; maybe TRBD2 (6 bases). Germline lookup yields CDR1 SGHAT and CDR2 FQNNGV. Trimming left V 1 base short and J 0 bases short, with 11 bases between. The CDR3 is 16 amino acids. For the CDR3, the DNA is TGTGCCAGCAGCTTAGGGAGCGGGCCTAGCACAGATACGCAGTATTTT. This encodes CASSLGSGPSTDTQYF.

This clone was detected only once. The rearrangement joins TRBV6-1 to TRBJ2-3; TRBD2 matches at 7 bases. Trimming took 0 bases from V and 4 from J; bases not matched to a gene: 10. CDR1 and CDR2 (germline): MNHNS, SASEGT. The CDR3 runs to 17 residues. Here the CDR3 DNA reads TGTGCCAGCAGTGAAGCGCTGGGCGGGGAGGGGTCAGATACGCAGTATTTT. Translated, it gives CASSEALGGEGSDTQYF.

The chain is built from TRBV19 and TRBJ1-2; 10 nucleotides line up with TRBD1. The J segment lost 5 bases and the V segment lost 3 bases, leaving 9 bases of the junction unmatched. This CDR3 region has 16 residues. CDR1 LNHDA and CDR2 SQIVND come from the germline V gene (reference sequence). The CDR3 here is CASSIPGQGTSYGYTF. CDR3 coding DNA: TGTGCCAGTAGTATCCCGGGACAGGGGACATCTTATGGCTACACCTTC.

This chain connects TRBV28 to TRBJ1-5; 9 nucleotides align to TRBD1. CDR3 length equals 14 residues. V was clipped by 10 bases and J by 3 bases; unmatched bases: 7. The germline V gene encodes CDR1 MDHEN and CDR2 SYDVKM. The CDR3 bases are TGTGCCACCTTGGACAGGGGTTTCAATCAGCCCCAGCATTTT. Translation: CATLDRGFNQPQHF.

The CDR3 spells CASSTQGGQLFF. The CDR3 nucleotides read TGTGCCAGTAGTACACAGGGGGGTCAACTGTTTTTT. J is TRBJ1-4 and V is TRBV19; 8 bases fit TRBD1. Germline CDR1 is LNHDA and CDR2 is SQIVND (reference sequence). This CDR3 has 12 residues. The V and J ends lost 4 bases and 12 bases, in that order; junction bases with no gene match: 4.

The chain links TRBV6-5 to TRBJ2-2; D gene ambiguous. The V and J ends lost 5 bases and 1 base respectively, with 11 bases between them. The CDR3 length is 15 residues. Germline CDR1 MNHEY, CDR2 SVGAGI. DNA of the CDR3: TGTGCCAGCAGTCCCGTGACCATGAACACCGGGGAGCTGTTTTTT. Amino acid sequence: CASSPVTMNTGELFF.